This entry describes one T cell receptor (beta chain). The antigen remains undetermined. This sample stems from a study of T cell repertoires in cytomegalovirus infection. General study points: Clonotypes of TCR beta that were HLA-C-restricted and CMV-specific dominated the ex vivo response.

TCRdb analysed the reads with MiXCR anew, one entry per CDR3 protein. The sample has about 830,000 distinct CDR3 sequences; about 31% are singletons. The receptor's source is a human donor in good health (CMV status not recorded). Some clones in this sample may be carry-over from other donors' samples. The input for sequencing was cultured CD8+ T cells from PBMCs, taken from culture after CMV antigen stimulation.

This chain's CDR3 is CASSSRDSFSGNTIYF. Written as DNA, the CDR3 is TGTGCCAGTAGTTCCCGGGACAGCTTCTCTGGAAACACCATATATTTT. V gene TRBV19 combines with J gene TRBJ1-3; 7 bases fit TRBD1. CDR3 length equals 16 residues. The V and J ends lost 5 bases and 0 bases, in that order; junction bases with no gene match: 7. Germline lookup yields CDR1 LNHDA and CDR2 SQIVND (reference sequence).